These 18 T cell receptor beta chains originate from one sample sequenced in a study of molecular identifiers for immune sequencing clone quantification. TCRdb itself ran the PCR reads through MiXCR, one entry per CDR3 protein. The repertoire holds approximately 500,000 distinct CDR3 sequences, with 20% to 25% as singletons. The specimen sequenced was naive CD8+ T cells from blood, with Jurkat cell RNA spiked in. The subset denotes: FACS-sorted CD8+CD4-CCR7+CD45RA+ naive T cells. The receptor set was obtained from a human donor in good health. Some libraries in this study had Jurkat cell RNA spiked in.

This clonotype was recorded many times. The V and J genes are TRBV4-3 and TRBJ1-6; D unclear. The CDR3 consists of 16 residues. Germline CDR1 and CDR2: LGHNA and YSLEER. V was clipped by 0 bases and J by 2 bases, with 8 bases between them. CDR3 bases: TGCGCCAGCAGCCAAGATGAGGCAGCCTATAATTCACCCCTCCACTTT. This gives the protein CASSQDEAAYNSPLHF.

As concerns this clonotype: A much larger clone sits a single nucleotide away, making a read error possible. The gene calls are TRBV5-5 and TRBJ2-4, with D possibly being TRBD2 (6 bases). The CDR3 has 16 amino acids. Germline V CDR1 and CDR2: SGHKS, YYEKEE (reference sequence). The CDR3 spells CASSLGQILAKNIQHF. As DNA, the CDR3 is TGTGCCAGCAGCTTGGGACAAATACTAGCCAAAAACATTCAGCACTTC.

This clonotype occurred many times. The genes are TRBV10-3 and TRBJ2-3, with D tentatively TRBD1 (6 bases). The V end lost 10 bases, the J end lost 1 base, and 15 bases lay between the germline ends. The CDR3 spans 14 residues. Germline CDR1 and CDR2: ENHRY and SYGVKD. The CDR3 sequence: CATETGSGTDTQYF. CDR3 bases: TGTGCCACTGAAACAGGGTCGGGCACAGATACGCAGTATTTT.

This clonotype occurred many times. V is TRBV29-1 and J is TRBJ2-2; 9 nucleotides match TRBD1. V shed 0 bases and J 3 bases; nucleotides not matched to a gene: 2. Germline V gene sequence: CDR1 SQVTM, CDR2 ANQGSEA. This CDR3 comprises 15 residues. The CDR3, as DNA: TGCAGCGTTGAAGAACGGGACAGGGACACCGGGGAGCTGTTTTTT. Protein: CSVEERDRDTGELFF.

This clonotype showed up just a few times. CDR3 bases: TGTGCCAGCAGTTCCCGACTAATATCCACCGGGGAGCTGTTTTTT. The encoded protein is CASSSRLISTGELFF. The chain combines TRBV12-3 or TRBV12-4 with TRBJ2-2; possibly TRBD2 for D (5 bases). This CDR3 spans 15 amino acids. V lost 4 bases to trimming and J lost 4 bases, with 13 bases between them.

This clonotype came up once. A much bigger clone sits one base away, suggesting this may be a read error. The chain has TRBV11-1 and TRBJ2-7, with D possibly TRBD1 on 6 matching bases. Germline V gene data show CDR1 as SGHAT and CDR2 as FQDESV (reference sequence). This CDR3 is 14 amino acids long. The CDR3, as DNA: TGTGCCGGCAGCATGCCGGGACAATACTACGAGCAGTACTTC. This translates into CAGSMPGQYYEQYF.

In its sample, this clonotype was seen a few times. J is TRBJ1-1 and V is TRBV9, with D possibly being TRBD1 (5 bases). Trimming took 0 bases from V and 1 from J, leaving 10 bases between them. In germline, CDR1 is SGDLS, CDR2 YYNGEE. CDR3 length: 15 residues. The DNA of the CDR3 is TGTGCCAGCAGCGTAGTGGCAGGGACGAACACTGAAGCTTTCTTT. Amino acids: CASSVVAGTNTEAFF.

A few counts support this clonotype. This chain connects TRBV4-1 to TRBJ2-7; D not certain. CDR3 length: 14 amino acids. V was trimmed by 4 bases and J by 2 bases, leaving 12 bases between them. Germline CDR1 is MGHRA and CDR2 is YSYEKL. As DNA, the CDR3 is TGCGCCAGCAGCCTAGGGCAAAAAGCCTACGAGCAGTACTTC. This translates into CASSLGQKAYEQYF.

The CDR3 nucleotides read TGTGCCAGCACTGGGGGGGGGACCACCGGGGAGCTGTTTTTT. It translates to CASTGGGTTGELFF. The V and J genes are TRBV6-5 and TRBJ2-2, with 7 bases that match TRBD2. After removal of 7 bases from V and 4 bases from J, the junction contained 6 bases not matched to a gene. This CDR3 has 14 residues. The germline CDR1 and CDR2 sequences are MNHEY and SVGAGI.

Details on this clonotype: A read error may produce the germline difference seen at one junction end. The J gene is TRBJ2-7, the V gene TRBV4-1, with D possibly matching TRBD2 (5 bases). This CDR3 region has 13 residues. The V gene's germline CDR1 is MGHRA and CDR2 YSYEKL. The CDR3 is CASSQIRGYEQCF. Written as DNA, the CDR3 is TGCGCCAGCAGCCAAATACGGGGTTACGAGCAGTGCTTC.

Comments on this clonotype: This may stem from a read error, because a much larger clone lies one nucleotide away. V gene TRBV20-1 combines with J gene TRBJ2-3, with 8 bases identical to TRBD1. Trimming removed 1 base from V and 5 bases from J; junction bases left unmatched: 5. Germline V gene sequence: CDR1 DFQATT, CDR2 SNEGSKA (reference sequence). The CDR3 loop spans 14 amino acids. In DNA form, the CDR3 reads TGCAGTGCTAGAGTGCGCAGGGGGCTAGATACGCAGTATTTT. This sequence encodes CSARVRRGLDTQYF.

This clonotype was detected many times. V is TRBV20-1 and J is TRBJ2-7; 11 bases agree with TRBD2. This CDR3 has 15 amino acids. The germline V gene has CDR1 DFQATT and CDR2 SNEGSKA (reference sequence). Trimming at V came to 0 bases and at J to 2 bases, leaving 3 bases not matched to a gene. CDR3 amino acids: CSAREGTSGPYEQYF. CDR3 DNA sequence: TGCAGTGCTAGAGAGGGGACTAGCGGCCCCTACGAGCAGTACTTC.

This clonotype was seen only a few times. The chain joins TRBV11-2 to TRBJ2-5; 9 bases map to TRBD2. CDR1 and CDR2 from the germline V gene are SGHAT and FQNNGV. The ends lost 5 bases at V and 5 bases at J; junction bases unmatched: 3. The CDR3 has 13 amino acids. The DNA for the CDR3 is TGTGCCAGCAGCCCAACTAGCGGGGAGACCCAGTACTTC. Amino acids: CASSPTSGETQYF. The entire variable domain, with the rest obtained from reference TRBV11-2 and TRBJ2-5, is as follows: EAGVAQSPRYKIIEKRQSVAFWCNPISGHATLYWYQQILGQGPKLLIQFQNNGVVDDSQLPKDRFSAERLKGVDSTLKIQPAKLEDSAVYLCASSPTSGETQYFGPGTRLLVL.

The V gene is TRBV20-1, the J gene TRBJ2-7, with TRBD1 as a possible D gene (6 bases). The CDR3 has 14 residues. V lost 4 bases to trimming and J lost 4 bases, with 17 bases between them. CDR1 is DFQATT, CDR2 SNEGSKA, per germline (reference sequence). Here the CDR3 reads CSATPPRGLYEQYF. The CDR3 DNA reads as TGCAGTGCTACCCCTCCCAGGGGCCTTTACGAGCAGTACTTC.

There are many counts of this clonotype. J is TRBJ2-5 and V is TRBV9, with 8 bases identical to TRBD2. Losses at the gene ends were 3 bases for V and 2 bases for J; bases not matched to a gene: 6. The CDR3 contains 15 residues. Germline values: CDR1 SGDLS, CDR2 YYNGEE. For the CDR3, the DNA is TGTGCCAGCAGCGGAACCGGGACTAGGCAAGAGACCCAGTACTTC. Translated: CASSGTGTRQETQYF. Full variable domain (missing parts from reference TRBV9 and TRBJ2-5): DSGVTQTPKHLITATGQRVTLRCSPRSGDLSVYWYQQSLDQGLQFLIQYYNGEERAKGNILERFSAQQFPDLHSELNLSSLELGDSALYFCASSGTGTRQETQYFGPGTRLLVL.

This clonotype was found many times. CDR3 bases: TGTGCCAGCAGCTTAGGTGTTCTTGGCGGAGATACGCAGTATTTT. Translated: CASSLGVLGGDTQYF. The chain links TRBV7-2 to TRBJ2-3; D remains unclear. This CDR3 region has 15 residues. Trimming took 1 base from V and 5 from J, leaving 13 bases between them. CDR1 is SGHTA, CDR2 FQGNSA, per germline.

In regard to this clonotype: Given the absence of the conserved phenylalanine or tryptophan at the CDR3 end, a read error is likely. The chain joins TRBV2 to TRBJ2-3, with D possibly TRBD2 on 6 matching bases. There are 17 residues in the CDR3. Germline values: CDR1 SNHLY, CDR2 FYNNEI. Trimming removed 1 base at V and 0 bases at J, with 14 bases between. The CDR3 protein is CASSEVGYGGSTDTQYV. In DNA form, the CDR3 reads TGTGCCAGCAGTGAAGTCGGGTACGGGGGTAGCACAGATACGCAGTATGTT.

On this clonotype: A much more abundant neighbour one base away suggests this may be a read error. CDR3 sequence: CASSTSGGTEAFF. The CDR3, as DNA: TGTGCCAGCAGCACATCAGGGGGGACTGAAGCTTTCTTT. The genes are TRBV7-9 and TRBJ1-1, with 7 bases lining up with TRBD1. V shed 5 bases, J shed 5 bases, and the junction held 5 bases outside the gene matches. The CDR3 totals 13 residues. CDR1 is SEHNR and CDR2 is FQNEAQ in the germline V gene (reference sequence).